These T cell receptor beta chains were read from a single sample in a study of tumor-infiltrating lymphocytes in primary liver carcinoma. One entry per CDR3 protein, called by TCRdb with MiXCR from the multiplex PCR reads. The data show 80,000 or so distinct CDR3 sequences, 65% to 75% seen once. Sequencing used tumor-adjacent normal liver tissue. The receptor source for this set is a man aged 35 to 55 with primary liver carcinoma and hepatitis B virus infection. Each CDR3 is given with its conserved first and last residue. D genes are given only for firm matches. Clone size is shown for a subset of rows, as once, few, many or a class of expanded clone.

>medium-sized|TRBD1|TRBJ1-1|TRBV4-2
TGTGCCAGCAGCCAAGAGTACGGACAGGGTTTTTGGACTGAAGCTTTCTTT
CASSQEYGQGFWTEAFF
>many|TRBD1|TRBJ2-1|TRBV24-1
TGTGCCACCAGTGATTTGCGCCGGGACAGGGGGGACAATGAGCAGTTCTTC
CATSDLRRDRGDNEQFF
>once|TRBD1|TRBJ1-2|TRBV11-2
TGTGCCAGCAGCTTGGAGACAGGGCGATTTGGCTACACCTTT
CASSLETGRFGYTF
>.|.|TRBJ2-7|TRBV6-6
TGTGCCAGCAGTTTGACCTTAAACTATGAGCAGTACTTC
CASSLTLNYEQYF
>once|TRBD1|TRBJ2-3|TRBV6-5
TGTACCAGCAGTTACTCCCGGGACAGGGTAGATACGCAATATTTT
CTSSYSRDRVDTQYF
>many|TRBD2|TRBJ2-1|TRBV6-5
TGTGCCACCAGATCCGGCGGGAGTAATGAGCAGTTCTTC
CATRSGGSNEQFF
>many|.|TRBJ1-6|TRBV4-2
TGTGCCAGCAGCCAAGAGGGGTCAGGAGGAGATTCACCCCTCCACTTT
CASSQEGSGGDSPLHF
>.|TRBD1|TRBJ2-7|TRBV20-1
TGCAGTGCCTGGACAGGGAGGTACGAGCAGTACTTC
CSAWTGRYEQYF
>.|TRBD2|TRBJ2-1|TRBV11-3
TGTGCCAGTAGCTCCGGGACTAGAGAGACTAATGGGCAGTTCTTC
CASSSGTRETNGQFF
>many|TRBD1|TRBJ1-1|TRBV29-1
TGCAGCGTTTGGTCAGGGGGCACTGAAGCTTTCTTT
CSVWSGGTEAFF
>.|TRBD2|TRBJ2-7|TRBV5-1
TGCGCCAGCAGGACGGAACTAGCGGGAGGAGGATCCTACGAGCAGTACTTC
CASRTELAGGGSYEQYF
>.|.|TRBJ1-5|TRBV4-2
TGTGCCAGTAGCCAAAATTTACAGTCAAATCAGCCCCGGCATTTT
CASSQNLQSNQPRHF
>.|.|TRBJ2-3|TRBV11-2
TGTGCCGGCAGCCGACAACTCATCAACCCCACGGATACGCAGTATTTT
CAGSRQLINPTDTQYF
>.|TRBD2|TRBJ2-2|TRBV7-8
TGTGCCAGCAGCTTAGGAGTAGCGGGAGTTTCCGGGGAGCCGCTTTTT
CASSLGVAGVSGEPLF
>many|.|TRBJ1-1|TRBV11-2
TGTGCCAGCAGCTTCCAGGGCCTGATGAACACTGAAGCTTTCTTT
CASSFQGLMNTEAFF
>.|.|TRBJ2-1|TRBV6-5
TGTGCCAGCAGTCCCTGGGCACCGTCCTACGATGAGCAGTTCTTC
CASSPWAPSYDEQFF
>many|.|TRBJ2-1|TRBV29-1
TGCAGCGTTGAAGGGGTCCACAATGAGCAGTTCTTC
CSVEGVHNEQFF
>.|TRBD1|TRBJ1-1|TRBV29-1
TGCAGCGGGATAGGTGAGTCAGGGGGCATACACAATGAAGCTTTCTTT
CSGIGESGGIHNEAFF
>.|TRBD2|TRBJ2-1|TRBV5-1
TGCGCCAACAGCTTAGGGCTAGCGGATAACAATGAGCAGTTCTTC
CANSLGLADNNEQFF
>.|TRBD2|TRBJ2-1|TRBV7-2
TGTGCCAGCAGCCGGGGACTAGCGGGTCAACCGGGGCAGTTCTTC
CASSRGLAGQPGQFF
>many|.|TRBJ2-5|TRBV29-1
TGCAGCTTTAGGACAGCATCGTTTCAAGAGACCCAGTACTTC
CSFRTASFQETQYF
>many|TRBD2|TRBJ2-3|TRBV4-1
TGCGCCAGCAGCTTACGACTAGCGGGGACGAGCACAGATACGCAGTATTTT
CASSLRLAGTSTDTQYF
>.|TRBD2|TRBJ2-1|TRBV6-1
TGTGCCAGCAGTGAGGCTAGCGGGAGCTCCCACAATGAGCAGTTCTTC
CASSEASGSSHNEQFF
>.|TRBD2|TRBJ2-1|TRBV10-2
TGCGCCAGCATCCCGGGACTAGCTAGGGAGCAGTTCTTC
CASIPGLAREQFF
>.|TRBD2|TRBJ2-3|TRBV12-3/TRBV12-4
TGTGCCAGCGGTTTGGGGGGGACTCCAGATACGCAGTATTTT
CASGLGGTPDTQYF
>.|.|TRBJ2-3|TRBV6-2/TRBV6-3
TGTGCCGGCAGTTACTCAGCTGGAGGCACAGATACGCAGTATTTT
CAGSYSAGGTDTQYF
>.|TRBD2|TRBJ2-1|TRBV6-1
TGTGCCAGCAGTGAAGGGCTAGCGGTCGATGAGCTGTTCTTC
CASSEGLAVDELFF
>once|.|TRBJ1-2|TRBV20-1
TGCAGTGCTAGATCCGGGTTCAATGGCTACACCTTC
CSARSGFNGYTF
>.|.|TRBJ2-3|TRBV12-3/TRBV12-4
TGTGTCAGCAGTTTTCATTCAAGCGGCACAGATACACAGTATTTC
CVSSFHSSGTDTQYF
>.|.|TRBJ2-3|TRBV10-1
TGCGCCAGTAGTGTACGGAGCACATATACGCAGTATTTT
CASSVRSTYTQYF
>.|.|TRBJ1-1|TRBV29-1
TGCAGCGTTCAGGAGTCCGGACATCCGAACACTGAAGCTTTCTTT
CSVQESGHPNTEAFF
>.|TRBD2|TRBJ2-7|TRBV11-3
TGTGCCAGCAGCCCTGGAGAAGGGGACTACGAGCAGTGCTTC
CASSPGEGDYEQCF
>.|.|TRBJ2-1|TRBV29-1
TGCAGCGTTGATGGGAGGAGAATTGAGCAGTTCTTC
CSVDGRRIEQFF
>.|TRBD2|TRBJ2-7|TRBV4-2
TGTGCCAGCATCCAAGCGGCTAGCGGGGGTTCCTACGAGCAATACTTC
CASIQAASGGSYEQYF
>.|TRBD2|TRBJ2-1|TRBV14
TGTGCCAGCGGCCAGGGACTATCGCGAAATGAGCAGTTCTTC
CASGQGLSRNEQFF
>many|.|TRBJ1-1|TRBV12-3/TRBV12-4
TGTGCCAGCGTAAACAGGGTGGAGGAAGCTTTCTTT
CASVNRVEEAFF
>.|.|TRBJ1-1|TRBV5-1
TGCGCCAGCAGCTTGGCCGGAGAGGCAAGGACTGAAGCTTTCTTT
CASSLAGEARTEAFF
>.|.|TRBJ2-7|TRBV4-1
TGCGTCAGTAGCCAAGATTTGGGAGGTGGCTACGAGCGGTACTTC
CVSSQDLGGGYERYF